These T cell receptor beta chains were read from a single sample in a study of T cells after posttransplantation cyclophosphamide. Assay used: immunoSEQ multiplex PCR; TCRdb lists only in-frame clones, some missing. The sample is made up of 40,000 to 45,000 clones, none counted only once. The sequenced sample was PBMCs. The receptors here all came from a man aged 40-50 years in good health, CMV-negative, and a related stem cell transplant donor. CDR3s include the opening cysteine and the closing phenylalanine or tryptophan. The order of the fields is clone size, CDR3 length, V gene, J gene, D gene, CDR3 protein, CDR3 DNA. D genes are given only for firm matches. The size of a clone is reported for some rows only, either as once, few or many, or as a class for expanded clones.

>many|15|TRBV5-5|TRBJ1-1|NA
CASSLLDTPNTEAFF
TGTGCCAGCAGCTTGTTAGACACGCCGAACACTGAAGCTTTCTTT
>many|14|TRBV10-3|TRBJ2-1|TRBD1
CAIGGTGDYNEQFF
TGTGCCATCGGGGGGACAGGGGACTACAATGAGCAGTTCTTC
>many|16|TRBV5-1|TRBJ2-1|TRBD2
CASSLNPQRGGTEQFF
TGCGCCAGCAGCTTGAACCCCCAGCGGGGGGGCACTGAGCAGTTCTTC
>few|18|TRBV4-1|TRBJ2-3|NA
CASSQAVGGARSTDTQYF
TGCGCCAGCAGCCAGGCCGTGGGCGGGGCACGAAGCACAGATACGCAGTATTTT
>many|16|TRBV11-2|TRBJ2-1|TRBD2
CASSPLSAGGPIEQFF
TGTGCCAGCAGCCCCCTCTCAGCGGGAGGGCCGATTGAGCAGTTCTTC
>many|15|TRBV27|TRBJ2-3|TRBD2
CASTLLAGRTDTQYF
TGTGCCAGCACCTTACTAGCGGGGCGCACAGATACGCAGTATTTT
>many|16|TRBV7-3|TRBJ2-7|TRBD1
CASSLTGQGASYEQYF
TGTGCCAGCAGCTTAACGGGACAGGGGGCGTCCTACGAGCAGTACTTC
>many|14|TRBV7-2|TRBJ1-1|NA
CASSLDLGRTEAFF
TGTGCCAGCAGCTTAGACTTGGGGCGGACTGAAGCTTTCTTT
>many|15|TRBV5-5|TRBJ1-5|NA
CASSLWGDSNQPQHF
TGTGCCAGCAGCTTATGGGGAGATAGCAATCAGCCCCAGCATTTT
>many|13|TRBV2|TRBJ1-2|NA
CASSELAGDGYTF
TGTGCCAGCAGTGAATTGGCAGGGGACGGCTACACCTTC
>few|14|TRBV6-5|TRBJ2-3|NA
CASRLQGSTDTQYF
TGTGCCAGCCGGCTTCAGGGGAGCACAGATACGCAGTATTTT
>many|15|TRBV6-1|TRBJ2-2|TRBD2
CASSELAGGTGELFF
TGTGCCAGCAGTGAACTAGCGGGAGGTACCGGGGAGCTGTTTTTT
>many|14|TRBV4-1|TRBJ2-7|NA
CASSRDSGIYEQYF
TGCGCCAGCAGCCGCGACAGTGGGATCTACGAGCAGTACTTC
>few|15|TRBV5-4|TRBJ2-1|TRBD2
CASSFLAGGANEQFF
TGTGCCAGCAGTTTTCTAGCGGGAGGGGCAAATGAGCAGTTCTTC
>NA|16|TRBV2|TRBJ2-3|NA
CASREFGQISTDTQYF
TGTGCCAGCAGAGAATTTGGACAAATTAGCACAGATACGCAGTATTTT
>few|13|TRBV9|TRBJ2-3|NA
CASSVAVTDTQYF
TGTGCCAGCAGCGTAGCAGTCACAGATACGCAGTATTTT
>NA|15|TRBV18|TRBJ2-3|TRBD1
CASSPGTGGADTQYF
TGTGCCAGCTCACCGGGGACAGGAGGGGCAGATACGCAGTATTTT
>many|14|TRBV4-2|TRBJ1-4|NA
CASSQDGPFEKLFF
TGTGCCAGCAGCCAAGATGGCCCGTTTGAAAAACTGTTTTTT
>NA|14|TRBV2|TRBJ2-5|TRBD2
CASSERTSGGTQYF
TGTGCCAGCAGTGAGCGGACTAGCGGGGGGACCCAGTACTTC
>few|13|TRBV2|TRBJ1-1|NA
CASTRSVNTEAFF
TGTGCCAGCACCAGAAGTGTGAACACTGAAGCTTTCTTT
>many|15|TRBV27|TRBJ2-5|TRBD1
CASSFPGQGVETQYF
TGTGCCAGCAGTTTCCCGGGACAGGGAGTGGAGACCCAGTACTTC
>many|15|TRBV6-4|TRBJ2-3|TRBD2
CASSDSAGSTDTQYF
TGTGCCAGCAGTGACTCAGCGGGAAGCACAGATACGCAGTATTTT
>many|21|TRBV4-1|TRBJ2-2|TRBD2
CASSQESSGEWAVFHTGELFF
TGCGCCAGCAGCCAAGAGTCTAGCGGCGAATGGGCGGTTTTCCACACCGGGGAGCTGTTTTTT
>many|13|TRBV19|TRBJ1-2|TRBD1
CASSAGQNYGYTF
TGTGCCAGTAGTGCGGGACAGAATTATGGCTACACCTTC
>few|14|TRBV29-1|TRBJ2-1|NA
CSADGHKGDNEQFF
TGCAGCGCTGACGGACACAAAGGGGACAATGAGCAGTTCTTC
>many|13|TRBV6-1|TRBJ2-7|NA
CASSSEGTYEQYF
TGTGCCAGCAGTTCGGAGGGTACCTACGAGCAGTACTTC
>few|14|TRBV18|TRBJ1-2|NA
CASSPPYGVYLFTF
TGTGCCAGCTCACCACCGTACGGGGTCTATCTGTTTACCTTC
>many|13|TRBV2|TRBJ2-2|NA
CASSELATGELFF
TGTGCCAGCAGTGAACTGGCCACCGGGGAGCTGTTTTTT
>many|15|TRBV6-1|TRBJ2-5|TRBD1
CASSPTGGYQETQYF
TGTGCCAGCAGTCCCACAGGGGGATACCAAGAGACCCAGTACTTC
>many|15|TRBV6-5|TRBJ2-1|TRBD2
CASSPPGLAYNEQFF
TGTGCCAGCAGCCCTCCGGGACTAGCCTACAATGAGCAGTTCTTC
>few|15|TRBV7-9|TRBJ2-1|TRBD2
CASSRLAGNYNEQFF
TGTGCCAGCAGCCGACTAGCGGGAAACTACAATGAGCAGTTCTTC
>many|15|TRBV10-3|TRBJ2-4|NA
CAISGQGVGKNIQYF
TGTGCCATCAGTGGTCAAGGGGTAGGGAAAAACATTCAGTACTTC
>NA|17|TRBV9|TRBJ2-3|NA
CASSVLTGLDGSDTQYF
TGTGCCAGCAGCGTATTAACGGGTTTAGATGGGTCAGATACGCAGTATTTT
>many|14|TRBV2|TRBJ1-6|NA
CASSEPGSNSPLHF
TGTGCCAGCAGTGAACCGGGAAGTAATTCACCCCTCCACTTT
>many|14|TRBV29-1|TRBJ2-5|NA
CSVVLLHSQETQYF
TGCAGCGTTGTACTCTTACACAGCCAAGAGACCCAGTACTTC
>many|18|TRBV4-1|TRBJ2-4|NA
CASSQDRDNAITKNIQYF
TGCGCCAGCAGCCAAGATCGAGACAATGCTATCACCAAAAACATTCAGTACTTC
>many|15|TRBV5-1|TRBJ2-3|TRBD2
CASGSLAGGTDTQYF
TGCGCCAGCGGCTCACTAGCGGGAGGAACAGATACGCAGTATTTT
>few|14|TRBV27|TRBJ2-1|TRBD2
CASSLGTSGNEQFF
TGTGCCAGCAGTTTGGGGACTAGCGGTAATGAGCAGTTCTTC
>many|15|TRBV6-5|TRBJ2-1|TRBD2
CASSYGGRAGNEQFF
TGTGCCAGCAGTTACGGCGGGAGGGCCGGTAATGAGCAGTTCTTC
>many|13|TRBV2|TRBJ2-5|TRBD2
CASSQREKETQYF
TGTGCCAGCAGCCAGCGGGAGAAAGAGACCCAGTACTTC
>NA|15|TRBV18|TRBJ2-3|NA
CASSDGGGSTDTQYF
TGTGCCAGCTCAGACGGCGGAGGGAGCACAGATACGCAGTATTTT
>many|15|TRBV19|TRBJ1-2|NA
CASSVTGFRANGYTF
TGTGCCAGTAGTGTGACAGGATTCCGCGCCAATGGCTACACCTTC